These T cell receptor beta chains were read from a single sample in a study of tumor and adjacent non-tumor tissue in lung cancer. TCRdb reprocessed the multiplex PCR reads via MiXCR and lists one record per CDR3 protein. The sample shows about 98,000 distinct CDR3 sequences, 75% to 85% of them seen only once. The sample taken for sequencing was distant non-tumor lung tissue. Every receptor here comes from a man aged 60-69 years with small cell lung cancer. Each CDR3 is given with its conserved first and last residue.

j_call | v_call | cdr3_aa
TRBJ2-4 | TRBV5-6 | CASRSPHGRAKDIQYF
TRBJ2-2 | TRBV7-3 | CANSLRGGAANTGELFF
TRBJ2-2 | TRBV6-4 | CAISREDPGELFF
TRBJ2-1 | TRBV4-2 | CASSQALTSGSYNELFF
TRBJ2-3 | TRBV6-5 | CASSYVSNGSGTQYF
TRBJ1-1 | TRBV7-9 | CVSNMRDRGFLEAFF
TRBJ2-2 | TRBV6-6 | CAIKTIAGELFF
TRBJ2-1 | TRBV11-2 | CASSLVTVHSPYNEQFF
TRBJ2-2 | TRBV6-2/TRBV6-3 | CASIYAEQGAAGELFF
TRBJ2-1 | TRBV6-5 | CASRRDGRKNERFF
TRBJ2-1 | TRBV25-1 | CARSDRASGRGEQFF
TRBJ2-1 | TRBV12-3/TRBV12-4 | CASCFRDPLYNEQFF
TRBJ2-7 | TRBV6-5 | CASSRMPPQGGSYELYF
TRBJ2-7 | TRBV28 | CASSSSRWSAAYEQYF
TRBJ2-5 | TRBV12-3/TRBV12-4 | CGSSLMDWEETQYF
TRBJ2-2 | TRBV12-3/TRBV12-4 | CASTLMGTGELLF
TRBJ2-7 | TRBV7-9 | CASSTHLEAANEQYF
TRBJ2-1 | TRBV6-6 | CASSSTGTGTNEQFF
TRBJ2-2 | TRBV12-3/TRBV12-4 | CAKSLRGGGPPGELFF
TRBJ2-1 | TRBV6-2/TRBV6-3 | CAISYQLSAVVGEQFF
TRBJ2-1 | TRBV12-3/TRBV12-4 | CASSLGTAKQNEQFF
TRBJ2-3 | TRBV11-2 | CTSSFTSTDTQYF
TRBJ1-3 | TRBV5-8 | CGSSPYFGTDSGNTIYF
TRBJ2-2 | TRBV4-1 | CASSQVGINVGELFF
TRBJ2-1 | TRBV12-3/TRBV12-4 | CASTPPAGTHYNEQFF
TRBJ2-3 | TRBV20-1 | CSASDWGPDTQYF
TRBJ2-1 | TRBV11-2 | CASSLVELAMTNEQFF
TRBJ2-5 | TRBV7-9 | CASNLVAGVETQYF
TRBJ2-2 | TRBV6-2/TRBV6-3 | CASRTTTRELFF
TRBJ2-1 | TRBV29-1 | CSVILLAGGYNEQFF
TRBJ2-7 | TRBV11-2 | CASSLEIGGYDQYF
TRBJ1-4 | TRBV12-3/TRBV12-4 | CASTLTGGGTNEKLFF
TRBJ1-6 | TRBV11-2 | CVSSLVQEELHF
TRBJ2-1 | TRBV6-5 | CANSYSEGVGNEQFF
TRBJ1-5 | TRBV4-1 | CASSQGMSQLQQF
TRBJ2-1 | TRBV12-3/TRBV12-4 | CATSNSTPYNEQFF
TRBJ2-5 | TRBV4-2 | CASSQGGAGYQEIQYF
TRBJ1-1 | TRBV6-1 | CTSSRTGWNEAFF
TRBJ2-1 | TRBV11-3 | CASNLDGVGLAGGGEQFF
TRBJ1-5 | TRBV11-1 | CASSRDSGTNQPRHF
TRBJ2-2 | TRBV6-6 | CASSYSWRDTGGLFF
TRBJ2-1 | TRBV12-3/TRBV12-4 | CAMAVRGGHNEQFF
TRBJ2-5 | TRBV6-1 | CVSSGIRLAEEGETQYF
TRBJ2-2 | TRBV4-1 | CDSSSKGAYTGELFF
TRBJ1-1 | TRBV5-6 | CANSMASGTANTEAFF
TRBJ2-1 | TRBV7-3 | CARSLIAGGLSGNEQFF
TRBJ2-7 | TRBV5-5 | CASTLGLAGSWYEQYF
TRBJ2-5 | TRBV29-1 | CSVVPRLAEETQYF
TRBJ2-3 | TRBV11-2 | CASSSGTQFSNTDMQYF
TRBJ1-1 | TRBV20-1 | CSARGGSMHTEAFF
TRBJ1-5 | TRBV6-8 | CASSRRTTGSNQPQHF
TRBJ2-2 | TRBV12-3/TRBV12-4 | CASSLSGELFF
TRBJ2-5 | TRBV12-3/TRBV12-4 | CASSTYPGSEETQYF
TRBJ2-2 | TRBV10-2 | CASSESGLDVNTGELFF